Detailed here is one T cell receptor beta chain. Its antigen is unidentified. Authors' analysis steps: A productive frequency of 2.59 x 10-5 was the lowest detectable. The assay was immunoSEQ multiplex PCR, and TCRdb's table has in-frame clones only and misses some. V and J calls and clone size are as listed in that table; D and trimming were resolved from the DNA. The profile covers fewer than 35,000 clones, with 78% appearing a single time and about 2.7% taken by the ten largest. This record comes from a study of STAT5B mutations in CD4+ large granular lymphocyte leukemia. Study results and caveats: Data were not HLA-matched across samples. Top patient clones used TRBV06 genes more often: 8/27 versus 2/35 in controls.

Healthy controls were blood donor buffy coats. The germline V gene has CDR1 ENHRY and CDR2 SYGVKD. Trimming pared 0 bases from V and 6 bases from J, leaving 12 bases between. This CDR3 comprises 14 residues. The sequence derives from a human donor in good health. Specimen: CD4+ T cells from blood buffy coats. V and J are TRBV10-3 and TRBJ2-7; D not resolved. This chain's CDR3 is CAISESGPRGEQYF. In nucleotides, the CDR3 is TGTGCCATCAGTGAGTCAGGGCCGCGCGGCGAGCAGTACTTC.